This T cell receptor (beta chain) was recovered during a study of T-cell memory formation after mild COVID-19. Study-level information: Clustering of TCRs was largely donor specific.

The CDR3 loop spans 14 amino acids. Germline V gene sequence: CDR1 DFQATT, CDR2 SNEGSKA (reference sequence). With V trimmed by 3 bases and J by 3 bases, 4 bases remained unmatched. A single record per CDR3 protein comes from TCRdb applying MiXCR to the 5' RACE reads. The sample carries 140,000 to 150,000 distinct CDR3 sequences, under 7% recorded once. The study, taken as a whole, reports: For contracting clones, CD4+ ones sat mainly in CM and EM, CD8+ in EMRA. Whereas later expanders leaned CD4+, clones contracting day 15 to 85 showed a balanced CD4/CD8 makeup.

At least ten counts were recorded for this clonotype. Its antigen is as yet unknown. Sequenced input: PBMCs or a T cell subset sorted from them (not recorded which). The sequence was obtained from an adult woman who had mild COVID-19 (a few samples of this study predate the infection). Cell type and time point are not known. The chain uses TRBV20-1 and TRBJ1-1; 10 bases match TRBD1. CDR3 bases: TGCAGTGCTAGTCCCGGGACAGGGGACACTGAAGCTTTCTTT. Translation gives CSASPGTGDTEAFF.